The 13 T cell receptor beta chains below all came from one sample that was sequenced in a study of T cells in narcolepsy. Produced via immunoSEQ multiplex PCR; TCRdb's table is partial and in-frame only. The table shows around 35,000 clones, with approximately 80% occurring only once. Source material: memory (CD45RA-) CD4+ T cells from blood. These receptors came from a human donor in good health.

This rearrangement joins TRBV4-1 to TRBJ2-7; 9 nucleotides line up with TRBD2. Unmatched junction bases numbered 13, after V lost 6 bases and J lost 4 bases. Germline V gene sequence: CDR1 MGHRA, CDR2 YSYEKL. CDR3 length equals 16 residues. CDR3 nucleotide sequence: TGCGCCAGCAGGCCTAGCGCGGCTAGCGGGATTTACGAGCAGTACTTC. It is translated as CASRPSAASGIYEQYF.

This chain's CDR3 is CASSSPRARSYEQYF. The CDR3 DNA reads as TGTGCCAGCAGCTCCCCACGGGCTAGGTCTTACGAGCAGTACTTC. V gene TRBV7-8 combines with J gene TRBJ2-7; D is ambiguous. CDR3 length equals 15 residues. Germline V gives CDR1 SGHVS, CDR2 FQNEAQ. The V and J ends lost 4 bases and 4 bases respectively, with 17 bases between them.

The V call is TRBV7-7, the J call TRBJ1-3; D is unresolved. CDR3 length equals 16 residues. Trimming left V 1 base short and J 1 base short, with 11 bases between. CDR1 and CDR2 from the germline V gene are SSHAT and FNYEAQ (reference sequence). CDR3: CASSLGVPGSGNTIYF. CDR3 in DNA: TGTGCCAGCAGCTTAGGAGTTCCGGGGTCTGGAAACACCATATATTTT.

The chain combines TRBV2 with TRBJ2-2; D gene uncertain. This CDR3 spans 13 amino acids. The germline V gene encodes CDR1 SNHLY and CDR2 FYNNEI. V was clipped by 4 bases and J by 3 bases, with 6 bases between them. The CDR3 bases are TGTGCCAGCAGTGTTGGTTACACCGGGGAGCTGTTTTTT. Protein sequence: CASSVGYTGELFF.

The chain links TRBV9 to TRBJ2-1; possible D gene TRBD2, 6 bases. The CDR3 covers 15 residues. V gave up 1 base and J gave up 1 base, with 9 bases separating them. The germline CDR1 and CDR2 sequences are SGDLS and YYNGEE. This CDR3 is CASSVNSGSYNEQFF. The CDR3 DNA is TGTGCCAGCAGCGTAAATAGCGGATCCTACAATGAGCAGTTCTTC.

The rearrangement uses TRBV10-3 and TRBJ2-3; 7 bases align to TRBD1. The CDR3 extends over 16 amino acids. Germline CDR1 and CDR2: ENHRY and SYGVKD. The junction had 11 bases not matched to a gene; V was cut back by 6 bases and J by 2 bases. CDR3 amino acids: CAISALGGSDTDTQYF. The CDR3 DNA reads TGTGCCATCAGCGCTCTAGGGGGCTCGGACACAGATACGCAGTATTTT.

The genes are TRBV5-1 and TRBJ2-3; 7 bases agree with TRBD2. CDR3 length equals 17 residues. After removal of 3 bases from V and 3 bases from J, the junction contained 13 bases not matched to a gene. Germline loops: CDR1 SGHRS, CDR2 YFSETQ. The CDR3 coding sequence is TGCGCCAGCAGCTCGGGACTTGTAGCGGGTAATACAGATACGCAGTATTTT. Its translation: CASSSGLVAGNTDTQYF.

This chain joins TRBV5-4 and TRBJ2-6, with D tentatively TRBD1 (6 bases). The CDR3 has 16 residues. Trimming shortened V by 8 bases and J by 0 bases, and 15 bases separated the two germline ends. Germline CDR1 is SGHNT and CDR2 is YYREEE (reference sequence). The CDR3 bases are TGTGCCAGTTGGTCAGGGGCAAGCTCTGGGGCCAACGTCCTGACTTTC. Translating gives CASWSGASSGANVLTF.

This chain connects TRBV9 to TRBJ2-3; D gene uncertain. Germline V gene data show CDR1 as SGDLS and CDR2 as YYNGEE. The CDR3 loop spans 11 amino acids. Trimming stripped 3 bases from V and 5 bases from J, with 4 bases between. The CDR3 DNA is TGTGCCAGCAGCGCCCAAGATACGCAGTATTTT. As protein: CASSAQDTQYF.

This sequence joins TRBV7-2 and TRBJ2-5; 9 positions match TRBD2. The DNA end is a closer match to TRBJ2-7, so the J assignment may be wrong. CDR1 is SGHTA and CDR2 is FQGNSA in the germline V gene. This CDR3 contains 17 residues. The CDR3 bases are TGTGCCAGCAGCTTGGGGCTAGCGGGAAGTATTGGCTACGAGCAGTACTTC. It yields the protein CASSLGLAGSIGYEQYF.

The count of this clone is one. The chain uses TRBV5-4 and TRBJ2-3; D is uncertain. V lost 1 base and J 6 bases, leaving 9 bases between the germline ends. Germline lookup yields CDR1 SGHNT and CDR2 YYREEE (reference sequence). The CDR3 loop spans 13 amino acids. The CDR3 DNA follows: TGTGCCAGCAGCTTGATTCACGGTGATACGCAGTATTTT. This gives the protein CASSLIHGDTQYF. Full variable domain (missing parts from reference TRBV5-4 and TRBJ2-3): ETGVTQSPTHLIKTRGQQVTLRCSSQSGHNTVSWYQQALGQGPQFIFQYYREEENGRGNFPPRFSGLQFPNYSSELNVNALELDDSALYLCASSLIHGDTQYFGPGTRLTVL.

This clone has only one observation. The chain joins TRBV5-4 to TRBJ2-1; 7 positions match TRBD1. Losses at the gene ends were 0 bases for V and 2 bases for J; bases not matched to a gene: 5. This CDR3 is 16 amino acids long. Germline CDR1 is SGHNT and CDR2 is YYREEE (reference sequence). CDR3 protein: CASSLAGQPAYNEQFF. The CDR3 nucleotides read TGTGCCAGCAGCTTGGCGGGACAGCCTGCCTACAATGAGCAGTTCTTC. The full variable domain, completed using reference TRBV5-4 and TRBJ2-1, is ETGVTQSPTHLIKTRGQQVTLRCSSQSGHNTVSWYQQALGQGPQFIFQYYREEENGRGNFPPRFSGLQFPNYSSELNVNALELDDSALYLCASSLAGQPAYNEQFFGPGTRLTVL.

The genes are TRBV18 and TRBJ2-3, with D unresolved. This CDR3 comprises 15 residues. From germline, CDR1 is KGHSH and CDR2 LQKENI. Trimming took 4 bases from V and 4 from J, leaving 15 bases between them. This CDR3 is CASSLMKGVADTQYF. CDR3 DNA: TGTGCCAGCTCACTAATGAAGGGTGTCGCAGATACGCAGTATTTT. The whole variable domain, remainder taken from reference TRBV18 and TRBJ2-3, is NAGVMQNPRHLVRRRGQEARLRCSPMKGHSHVYWYRQLPEEGLKFMVYLQKENIIDESGMPKERFSAEFPKEGPSILRIQQVVRGDSAAYFCASSLMKGVADTQYFGPGTRLTVL.